Included here is one T cell receptor beta chain sequence, with context. This specimen belongs to a study of cytomegalovirus exposure and HLA in healthy donors. In the PCR, 60 Vbeta and 13 Jbeta primers were used. Assay: immunoSEQ multiplex PCR; the TCRdb copy retains only in-frame clones and omits some. The table has 130,000 to 150,000 clones, 79% seen once. The CDR3 has 14 amino acids. J gave up 1 base and V 4 bases, and 1 base lay outside the gene matches. The germline CDR1 and CDR2 sequences are LNHDA and SQIVND (reference sequence). The sequence came from a man aged 18 to 30 in good health and CMV-seronegative. Sequenced sample: PBMCs. The J gene is TRBJ1-1, the V gene TRBV19; TRBD1 matches at 9 bases. The CDR3 loop is CASSRQGGNTEAFF. The CDR3 region has the DNA TGTGCCAGTAGTAGACAGGGGGGGAACACTGAAGCTTTCTTT.